These 11 T cell receptor beta chains were sequenced from one sample in a study of blood T cell repertoires in COVID-19. The table came from immunoSEQ multiplex PCR; TCRdb's copy has only in-frame clones and leaves some out. The data contain around 160,000 clones, roughly four fifths of them singletons. Source material: peripheral blood. These TCRs come from a human donor with acute or convalescent COVID-19. The donor label of this sample is uncertain.

The chain couples TRBV6-5 to TRBJ1-5; no clear D gene. CDR3 length equals 14 residues. Trimming removed 0 bases at V and 11 bases at J, with 14 bases between. Germline CDR1 and CDR2: MNHEY and SVGAGI. The CDR3 DNA is TGTGCCAGCAGTTACTCTAAGGGCAAGGGAGCCCAGCATTTT. Translated, it gives CASSYSKGKGAQHF.

This clone was counted a single time. The rearrangement uses TRBV5-4 and TRBJ2-2; 9 bases agree with TRBD1. CDR1 and CDR2 (germline): SGHNT, YYREEE (reference sequence). The V and J ends lost 4 bases and 0 bases, in that order; junction bases with no gene match: 7. The CDR3 loop spans 17 amino acids. Here the CDR3 DNA reads TGTGCCAGCAGCCCCGGGACAGGGAGGGCGAACACCGGGGAGCTGTTTTTT. Residues: CASSPGTGRANTGELFF.

This clone was observed a few times. The J gene is TRBJ1-2, the V gene TRBV27; TRBD1 matches 11 bases. The germline CDR1 and CDR2 sequences are MNHEY and SMNVEV (reference sequence). The V and J ends lost 3 bases and 8 bases, in that order; junction bases with no gene match: 11. This CDR3 has 16 residues. CDR3 nucleotides: TGTGCCAGCAGTTTGGGTACCGGGACAGGGGGAGGCGGCTACACCTTC. It yields the protein CASSLGTGTGGGGYTF.

The chain employs TRBV2 and TRBJ2-1; D uncertain. The CDR3 has 14 residues. Germline CDR1 SNHLY, CDR2 FYNNEI. V was clipped by 4 bases and J by 1 base, with 8 bases between them. In DNA, the CDR3 is TGTGCCAGCAGTGCAGAAGAATCCTACAATGAGCAGTTCTTC. Its translation: CASSAEESYNEQFF.

In its sample, this clone was seen a few times. This sequence joins TRBV19 and TRBJ1-5; 7 nucleotides match TRBD1. J was trimmed by 3 bases and V by 2 bases; bases with no gene match: 4. This CDR3 contains 15 residues. Germline values: CDR1 LNHDA, CDR2 SQIVND (reference sequence). The CDR3 region has the DNA TGTGCCAGTAGTATAAGCAGGGGGTTCAATCAGCCCCAGCATTTT. This sequence encodes CASSISRGFNQPQHF. The full variable domain, its missing parts supplied by reference TRBV19 and TRBJ1-5, is DGGITQSPKYLFRKEGQNVTLSCEQNLNHDAMYWYRQDPGQGLRLIYYSQIVNDFQKGDIAEGYSVSREKKESFPLTVTSAQKNPTAFYLCASSISRGFNQPQHFGDGTRLSIL.

In its sample, this clone was seen once. The CDR3 here is CASSRGRTEAFF. The CDR3 DNA reads as TGTGCCAGTAGCAGGGGCCGGACTGAAGCTTTCTTT. The chain combines TRBV19 with TRBJ1-1; TRBD1 might be the D (6 bases). This CDR3 is 12 amino acids long. Per germline, CDR1 LNHDA and CDR2 SQIVND (reference sequence). Trimming removed 6 bases from V and 5 bases from J, with 10 bases in between.

The genes are TRBV12-2 and TRBJ1-2; the table's D call of TRBD1 was not tested on the DNA. TRBV12-2 is listed as a pseudogene. This CDR3 is 16 amino acids long. The CDR3 DNA is TGTGCAAGTCGCTTAGCGGAGACAGATGATAACTATGGCTACACCTTC. Protein: CASRLAETDDNYGYTF.

The J gene is TRBJ1-6, the V gene TRBV7-8, with TRBD1 matching over 7 bases. CDR1 and CDR2 from the germline V gene are SGHVS and FQNEAQ. The CDR3 has 13 amino acids. Unmatched junction bases numbered 8, after V lost 9 bases and J lost 9 bases. The CDR3 loop is CASTRQGASPLHF. CDR3 nucleotide sequence: TGTGCCAGTACCCGACAGGGCGCTTCACCCCTCCACTTT.

The chain links TRBV30 to TRBJ1-1; 9 nucleotides line up with TRBD1. This CDR3 has 16 amino acids. The germline V gene encodes CDR1 GTSNPN and CDR2 SVGIG (reference sequence). Losses at the gene ends were 8 bases for V and 0 bases for J; bases not matched to a gene: 13. The CDR3 coding sequence is TGTGCCAGCACCCCTACAGGGGGCTGGATGAACACTGAAGCTTTCTTT. Translation gives CASTPTGGWMNTEAFF.

This clone appeared once. The CDR3: CSVARGKYGYTF. In DNA form, the CDR3 reads TGCAGCGTTGCGCGGGGGAAGTATGGCTACACCTTC. The chain links TRBV29-1 to TRBJ1-2, with D possibly TRBD1 on 5 matching bases. Trimming left V 4 bases short and J 5 bases short, with 11 bases between. CDR3 length: 12 amino acids. Germline V lookup: CDR1 SQVTM, CDR2 ANQGSEA.

DNA for the CDR3: TGTGCCAGCAGTTTAAGAGGAACCGGGGAGCTGTTTTTT. This codes for CASSLRGTGELFF. The chain joins TRBV27 to TRBJ2-2; D is uncertain. This CDR3 is 13 amino acids long. Germline CDR1 is MNHEY and CDR2 is SMNVEV (reference sequence). Trimming removed 2 bases from V and 5 bases from J, with 6 bases in between.